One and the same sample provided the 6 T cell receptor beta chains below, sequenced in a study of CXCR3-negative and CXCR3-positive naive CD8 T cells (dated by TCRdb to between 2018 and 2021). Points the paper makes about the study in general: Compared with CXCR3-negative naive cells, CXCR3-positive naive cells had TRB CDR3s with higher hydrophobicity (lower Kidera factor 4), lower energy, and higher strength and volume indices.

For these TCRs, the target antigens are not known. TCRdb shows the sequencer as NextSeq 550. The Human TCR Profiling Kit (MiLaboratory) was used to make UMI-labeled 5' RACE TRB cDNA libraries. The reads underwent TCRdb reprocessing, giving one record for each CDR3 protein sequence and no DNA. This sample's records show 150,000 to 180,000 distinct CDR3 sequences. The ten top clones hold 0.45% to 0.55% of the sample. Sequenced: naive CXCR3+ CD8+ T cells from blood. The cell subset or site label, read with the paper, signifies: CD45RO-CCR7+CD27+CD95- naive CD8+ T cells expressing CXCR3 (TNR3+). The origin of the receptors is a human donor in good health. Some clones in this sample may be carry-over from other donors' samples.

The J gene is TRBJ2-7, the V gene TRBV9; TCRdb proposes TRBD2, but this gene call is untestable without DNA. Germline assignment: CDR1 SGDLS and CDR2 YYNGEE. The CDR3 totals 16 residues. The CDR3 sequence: CASSLFPSGASYEQYF.

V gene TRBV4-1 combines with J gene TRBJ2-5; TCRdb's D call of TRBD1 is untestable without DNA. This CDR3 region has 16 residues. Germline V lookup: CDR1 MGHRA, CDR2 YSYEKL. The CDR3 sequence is CASSQVSGGTQETQYF.

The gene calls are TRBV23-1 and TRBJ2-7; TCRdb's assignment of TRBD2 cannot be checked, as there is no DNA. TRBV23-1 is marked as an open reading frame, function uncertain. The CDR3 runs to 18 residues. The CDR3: CASSPLAAAESIAYEQYF.

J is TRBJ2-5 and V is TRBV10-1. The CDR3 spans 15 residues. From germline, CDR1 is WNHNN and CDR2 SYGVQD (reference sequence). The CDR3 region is CASSATDDTQETQYF.

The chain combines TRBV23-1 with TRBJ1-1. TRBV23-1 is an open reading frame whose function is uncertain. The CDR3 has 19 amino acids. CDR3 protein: CASSQSPLRNEGENTEAFF.

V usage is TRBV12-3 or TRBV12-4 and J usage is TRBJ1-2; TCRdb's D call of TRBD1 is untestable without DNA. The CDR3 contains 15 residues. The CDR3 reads CASSFSGPTNYGYTF.